The entry below describes one T cell receptor (beta chain). These data are taken from a study of blood T cell repertoires in COVID-19. The wider study: COVID-19 samples from acute and convalescent phases originated in the United States, Italy and Spain. T cells, B-cell-depleted T cells, or PBMCs supplied cDNA or gDNA.

Between the trimmed V and J ends, which lost 0 bases and 8 bases, there was a span of 11 bases. Germline lookup yields CDR1 SGDLS and CDR2 YYNGEE. The CDR3 consists of 14 residues. In the original analysis: Reference gene primer amplification gave nucleated cell count estimates. Sequenced by immunoSEQ multiplex PCR; TCRdb stores in-frame clones only, minus some. V and J calls and clone size are copied from that table; D and trimming were computed from the DNA. The table has fewer than 75,000 clones, just under 80% seen once. The sample consisted of peripheral blood. The V and J genes are TRBV9 and TRBJ1-4; maybe TRBD1 (5 bases). The source is a woman aged 60 to 75 with acute or convalescent COVID-19. Here the CDR3 DNA reads TGTGCCAGCAGCGTAGCCGGGGGAGGGGAAAAACTGTTTTTT. Translating it yields CASSVAGGGEKLFF.